This is a list of T cell receptor beta chains from one sample in a study of cytomegalovirus exposure and HLA in healthy donors. Produced via immunoSEQ multiplex PCR; TCRdb's table is partial and in-frame only. The sample includes about 76,000 clones, under 80% seen only once; the top ten take 9% to 14%. The sample taken for sequencing was PBMCs. All receptors derive from a male donor in good health and CMV-seropositive. Both conserved end residues are part of each CDR3. D genes are given only for firm matches. Part of the rows lack a size; the others show once, few, many or a class for expanded clones.

V gene	D gene	clone size	J gene	CDR3 DNA	CDR3 protein
TRBV4-1	.	.	TRBJ2-7	TGCGCCAGCAGCCCTATCTCTAGGGGCCACGAGCAGTACTTC	CASSPISRGHEQYF
TRBV29-1	TRBD2	once	TRBJ2-1	TGCAGCGTTGAAGATCCCATGGCTGGGGCTAGCGGGACCCCCCCTTACAATGAGCAGTTCTTC	CSVEDPMAGASGTPPYNEQFF
TRBV7-2	TRBD1	.	TRBJ1-6	TGTGCCAGCAGCTCCTCGGACAGGGGCAATTCACCCCTCCACTTT	CASSSSDRGNSPLHF
TRBV29-1	TRBD1	.	TRBJ2-7	TGCAGCGTTGAAGAGGGACAGGGGGCCTACGAGCAGTACTTC	CSVEEGQGAYEQYF
TRBV2	.	.	TRBJ2-2	TGTGCCAGCACGACAGACAATTTCACCGGGGAGCTGTTTTTT	CASTTDNFTGELFF
TRBV6-5	TRBD1	once	TRBJ2-1	TGTGCCAGCAGCGACAGGGGAAGAGAGCAGTTCTTC	CASSDRGREQFF
TRBV28	.	.	TRBJ1-4	TGTGCCACACTCGGGGGAGTACGTGAAAAACTGTTTTTT	CATLGGVREKLFF
TRBV10-1	TRBD2	.	TRBJ2-1	TGCGCCAGCAGTGAAACTAGCGGGAGAGGGTATGAGCAGTTCTTC	CASSETSGRGYEQFF
TRBV29-1	TRBD1	.	TRBJ2-1	TGCAGCGTTACCACCTCCGGGACAGCCTACAATGAGCAGTTCTTC	CSVTTSGTAYNEQFF
TRBV30	TRBD1	.	TRBJ1-6	TGTGCCTGGGGGGACAGCTATAATTCACCCCTCCACTTT	CAWGDSYNSPLHF
TRBV27	TRBD2	.	TRBJ2-7	TGTGCCAGCAGTTTATCGGGCGGGAGGGCCGCCTACGAGCAGTACTTC	CASSLSGGRAAYEQYF